This TCR beta chain was identified during a study of T cells expressing NK-cell markers. At the level of the study: HCMV seropositivity marked seven of the eight sequenced donors; one was seronegative. Regarding the study as a whole: Evidence did not settle whether expanded NKG2C+ T cell clones targeted HCMV. In about six donors, dominant CD3+CD56+NKG2C+ clonotypes ranked among the top 10 CD8+ clonotypes. Once again these clonotypes came out on top in the CD3+CD56-NKG2C+ fraction of four donors.

TCRdb re-called the 5' RACE reads, yielding one record per CDR3 amino acid sequence without DNA. This sample's table has roughly 430,000 distinct CDR3 sequences. CDR1 and CDR2 from the germline V gene are SGHTA and FQGNSA. The CDR3 is 15 residues long. As concerns this clonotype: Its cognate antigen is unknown.

The receptor comes from a woman between 18 and 70 years old in good health. The V and J genes are TRBV7-2 and TRBJ2-5; with no DNA, the TCRdb D assignment of TRBD2 cannot be verified. Sequencing was performed on blood T cells: a sorted CD56 or NKG2C T cell subset, CD4+ or CD8+ T cells, or bulk PBMC T cells (not recorded which). CDR3 protein: CASSLPHRDLQTQYF.